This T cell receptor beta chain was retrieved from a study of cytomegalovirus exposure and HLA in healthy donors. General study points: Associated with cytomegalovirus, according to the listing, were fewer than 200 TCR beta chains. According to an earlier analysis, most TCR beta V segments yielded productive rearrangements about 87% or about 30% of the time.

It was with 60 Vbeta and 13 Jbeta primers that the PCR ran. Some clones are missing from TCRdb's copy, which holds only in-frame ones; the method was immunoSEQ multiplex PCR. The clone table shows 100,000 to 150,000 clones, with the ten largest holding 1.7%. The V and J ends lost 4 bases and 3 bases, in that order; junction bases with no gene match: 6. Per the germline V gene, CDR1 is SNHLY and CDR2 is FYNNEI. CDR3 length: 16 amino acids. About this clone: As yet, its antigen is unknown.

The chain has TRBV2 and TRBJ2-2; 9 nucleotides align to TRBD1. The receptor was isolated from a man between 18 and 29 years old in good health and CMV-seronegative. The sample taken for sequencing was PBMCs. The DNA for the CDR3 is TGTGCCAGCAGTGGGGGACAGGGAGGCGACACCGGGGAGCTGTTTTTT. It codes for CASSGGQGGDTGELFF.